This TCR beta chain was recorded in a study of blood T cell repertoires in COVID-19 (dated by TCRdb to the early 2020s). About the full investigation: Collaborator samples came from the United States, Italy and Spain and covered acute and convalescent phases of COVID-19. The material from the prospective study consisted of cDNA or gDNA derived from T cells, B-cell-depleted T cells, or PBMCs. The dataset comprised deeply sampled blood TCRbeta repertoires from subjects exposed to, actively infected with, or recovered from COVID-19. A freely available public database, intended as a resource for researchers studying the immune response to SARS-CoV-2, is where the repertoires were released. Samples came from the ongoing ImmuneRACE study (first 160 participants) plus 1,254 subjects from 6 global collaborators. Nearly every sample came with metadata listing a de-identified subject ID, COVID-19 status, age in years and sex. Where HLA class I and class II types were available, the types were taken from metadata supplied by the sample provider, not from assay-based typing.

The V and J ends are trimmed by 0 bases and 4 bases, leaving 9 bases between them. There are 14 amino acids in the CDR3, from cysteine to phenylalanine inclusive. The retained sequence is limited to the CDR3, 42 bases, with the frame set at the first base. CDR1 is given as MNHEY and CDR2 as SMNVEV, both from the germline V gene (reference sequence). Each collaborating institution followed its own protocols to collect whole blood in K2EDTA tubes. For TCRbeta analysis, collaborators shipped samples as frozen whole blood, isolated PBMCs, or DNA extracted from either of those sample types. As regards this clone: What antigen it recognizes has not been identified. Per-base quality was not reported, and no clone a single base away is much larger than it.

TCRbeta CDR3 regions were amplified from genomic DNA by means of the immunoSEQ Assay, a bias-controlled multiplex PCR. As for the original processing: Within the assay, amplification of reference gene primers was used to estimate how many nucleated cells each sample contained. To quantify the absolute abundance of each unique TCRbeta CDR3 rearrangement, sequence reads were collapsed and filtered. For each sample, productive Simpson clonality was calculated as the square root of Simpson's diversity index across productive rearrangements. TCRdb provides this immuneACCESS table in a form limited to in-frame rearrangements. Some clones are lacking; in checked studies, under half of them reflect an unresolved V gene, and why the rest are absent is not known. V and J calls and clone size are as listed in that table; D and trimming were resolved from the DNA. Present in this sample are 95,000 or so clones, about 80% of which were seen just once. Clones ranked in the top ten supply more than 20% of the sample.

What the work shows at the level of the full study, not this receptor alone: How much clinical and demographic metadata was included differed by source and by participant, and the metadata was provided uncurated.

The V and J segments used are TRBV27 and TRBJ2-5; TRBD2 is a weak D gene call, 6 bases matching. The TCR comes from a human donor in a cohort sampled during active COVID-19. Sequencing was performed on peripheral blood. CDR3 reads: CASSLSRGSETQYF. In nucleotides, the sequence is TGTGCCAGCAGTTTATCGCGGGGCTCAGAGACCCAGTACTTC.